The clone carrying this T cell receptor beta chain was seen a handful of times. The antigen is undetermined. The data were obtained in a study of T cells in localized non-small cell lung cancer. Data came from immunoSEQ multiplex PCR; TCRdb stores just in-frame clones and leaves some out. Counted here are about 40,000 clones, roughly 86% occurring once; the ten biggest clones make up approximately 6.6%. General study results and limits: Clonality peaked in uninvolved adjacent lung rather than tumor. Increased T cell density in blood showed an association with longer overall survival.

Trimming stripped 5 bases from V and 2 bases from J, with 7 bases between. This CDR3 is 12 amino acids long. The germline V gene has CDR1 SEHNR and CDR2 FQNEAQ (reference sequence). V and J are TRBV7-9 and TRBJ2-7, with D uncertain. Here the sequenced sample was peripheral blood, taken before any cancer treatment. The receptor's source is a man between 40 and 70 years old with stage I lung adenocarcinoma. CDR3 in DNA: TGTGCCAGCAGCCCCGACACCTACGAGCAGTACTTC. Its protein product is CASSPDTYEQYF.